Given below is one T cell receptor beta chain in context. Its specificity is not known. The data were taken from a study of T-cell reconstitution after alpha-beta-depleted transplantation in children. This sample's TCRbeta library carried unique molecular identifier barcodes. MiXCR, run by TCRdb on the PCR reads, gives a single entry per CDR3 protein. The profile covers fewer than 700,000 distinct CDR3 sequences, with 20% to 25% appearing a single time and 13% to 15% taken by the ten largest. Study-wide results and caveats: There were reportedly several hundred expanded graft clones from which alpha-beta T cells came about two months after transplant. Diversity of TCRbeta at day 60 was high in some patients, arising from surviving recipient T cells and thymic progenitors.

This specimen consisted of PBMCs, mostly from graft donor cells, obtained 360 days after TCRalphabeta/CD19-depleted stem cell transplant. The TCR originated in a boy younger than two who had a stem cell transplant for acute myeloid leukemia, so the T cells may come from the graft donor.

CDR3 in DNA: TGTGCCGCCAGCCAGGGATACACTGAAGCTTTCTTT. It codes for CAASQGYTEAFF. The V call is TRBV10-3, the J call TRBJ1-1, with D possibly being TRBD1 (5 bases). V shed 11 bases and J shed 3 bases, with 13 bases lying between them. The CDR3 runs to 12 residues. Per germline, CDR1 ENHRY and CDR2 SYGVKD.